The T cell receptor (beta chain) described here comes from a study of control samples from healthy donors and cancer patients (dated by TCRdb to 2018 to 2021). The library was prepared using the immunoSEQ multiplex PCR assay. In TCRdb, the immuneACCESS table is reduced to in-frame sequences with V and J assigned. These tables do not hold every clone; where another copy was compared, an unresolved V gene accounts for under half, and the others remain unexplained. This sample holds around 170,000 clones; approximately 94% were observed only once. The ten largest clones take up over 1.1% of the sample. Concerning this clone itself: Its antigen is currently not known. There are no base qualities to consult, and no much larger clone falls within one base.

CDR3 length: 18 amino acids, cysteine to phenylalanine. The CDR3 DNA has 54 bases and is translated from base 1. CDR1 PRHDT and CDR2 FYEKMQ are derived from the germline V gene (reference sequence). V gives up 0 bases and J gives up 0 bases, and the segment between their germline ends measures 14 bases. The TCR originated in a man in his thirties or forties in good health. The V and J genes are TRBV13 and TRBJ2-2; there is no confident call for the D gene. The specimen sequenced was blood. In nucleotides, the sequence is TGTGCCAGCAGCTTAGGCCGTTTTCTACATACGAACACCGGGGAGCTGTTTTTT. Its coded protein is CASSLGRFLHTNTGELFF.